This T cell receptor beta chain was identified in a study of CD8 T cells in Susac syndrome. Regarding the study as a whole: The study acknowledged a relatively small number of individuals in its TCR sequencing and HLA analysis.

Comment on this clonotype: Its specificity is not known.

The RNA input was 0.5 to 1 ug, and it was reverse transcribed with random hexamers. Amplification of TCR beta CDR3 used immunoSEQ multiplex PCR across 54 Vbeta and 13 Jbeta. MiXCR, run by TCRdb on the immunoSEQ multiplex PCR reads, gives a single entry per CDR3 protein. The data contain about 300,000 distinct CDR3 sequences, about 92% of them singletons. Sequencing of TCR beta, carried out with a high-throughput approach, was applied to CD8+ and CD4+ T cells from the blood. Negative isolation yielded CD8+ and CD4+ T cells; FACS enriched TEMRA cells. Trimming at V came to 6 bases and at J to 9 bases, leaving 8 bases not matched to a gene. This CDR3 is 13 amino acids long.

The sequence derives from a human donor with multiple sclerosis. The rearrangement uses TRBV12-3 or TRBV12-4 and TRBJ2-1, with 7 bases lining up with TRBD1. What was sequenced was CD4+ T cells from PBMCs. CDR3 DNA: TGTGCCAGCAGCCCGACAGGGATGGGTGAGCAGTTCTTC. This sequence encodes CASSPTGMGEQFF.